The rows below give T cell receptor beta chains drawn from one sample of a study of shared clonotypes between healthy human individuals. Sequenced by immunoSEQ multiplex PCR; TCRdb stores in-frame clones only, minus some. Among 950,000 to 1,300,000 clones listed, around 74% were seen once. Sequenced input: memory CD4+ T cells sorted from blood. These receptors were obtained from a man younger than 35 in good health. Both conserved end residues are part of each CDR3.

V gene: TRBV19; CDR3 length: 13; J gene: TRBJ2-3; CDR3 protein: CASSVGGTDTQYF
V gene: TRBV28; CDR3 length: 14; J gene: TRBJ1-2; CDR3 protein: CASGRHGVKGGYTF
V gene: TRBV5-1; CDR3 length: 18; J gene: TRBJ2-1; CDR3 protein: CASSFVGSGGRTGNEQFF
V gene: TRBV2; CDR3 length: 15; J gene: TRBJ1-6; CDR3 protein: CASSSRTGSNSPLHF
V gene: TRBV5-1; CDR3 length: 13; J gene: TRBJ2-7; CDR3 protein: CASSGDRQDEQYF
V gene: TRBV9; CDR3 length: 14; J gene: TRBJ1-1; CDR3 protein: CASSVGQGSTEAFF
V gene: TRBV14; CDR3 length: 12; J gene: TRBJ2-7; CDR3 protein: CASSQESTAPHF
V gene: TRBV28; CDR3 length: 12; J gene: TRBJ2-7; CDR3 protein: CASSLWPYEQYF
V gene: TRBV5-4; CDR3 length: 14; J gene: TRBJ2-2; CDR3 protein: CASSQDRVDGELFF
V gene: TRBV19; CDR3 length: 12; J gene: TRBJ2-7; CDR3 protein: CASSFTDYEQYF
V gene: TRBV5-4; CDR3 length: 16; J gene: TRBJ2-2; CDR3 protein: CASSLGGPVNTGELFF
V gene: TRBV2; CDR3 length: 12; J gene: TRBJ1-4; CDR3 protein: CASRPGPEKLFF
V gene: TRBV5-1; CDR3 length: 14; J gene: TRBJ2-2; CDR3 protein: CASSLDRNTGELFF